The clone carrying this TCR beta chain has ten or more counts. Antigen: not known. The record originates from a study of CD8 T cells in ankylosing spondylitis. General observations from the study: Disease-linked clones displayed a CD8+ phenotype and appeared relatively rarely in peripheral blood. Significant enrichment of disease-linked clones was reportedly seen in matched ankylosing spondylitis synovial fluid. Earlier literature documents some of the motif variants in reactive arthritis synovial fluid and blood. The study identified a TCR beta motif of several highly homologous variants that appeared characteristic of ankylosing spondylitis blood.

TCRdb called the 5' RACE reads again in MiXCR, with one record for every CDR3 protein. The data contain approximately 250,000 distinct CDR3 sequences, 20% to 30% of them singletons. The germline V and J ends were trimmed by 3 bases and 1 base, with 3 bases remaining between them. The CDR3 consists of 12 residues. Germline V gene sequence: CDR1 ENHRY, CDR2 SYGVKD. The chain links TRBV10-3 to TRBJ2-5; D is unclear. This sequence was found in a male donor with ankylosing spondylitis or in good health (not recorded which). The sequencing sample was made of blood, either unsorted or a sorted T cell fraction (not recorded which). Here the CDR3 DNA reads TGTGCCATCAGTGACCCCCAAGAGACCCAGTACTTC. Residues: CAISDPQETQYF.